These 10 T cell receptor beta chains originate from one sample sequenced in a study of Ad26.COV2.S vaccination and SARS-CoV-2 variants (dated by TCRdb to about 2021). The intended sense of this specimen's treatment or condition label: roughly 20 received Ad26.COV2.S at low or high dose, single or two shots; several received placebo; per-sample allocation not given. For vaccine and placebo recipients, the sequenced repertoires came from samples collected on day 63 after the first injection. Libraries were made using the immunoSEQ multiplex PCR assay. Held by TCRdb, this immuneACCESS table contains in-frame sequences only and omits some clones. Under half of the omission traces to an unresolved V gene where checked; the cause of the rest is unknown. This sample comprises 300,000 to 350,000 clones, approximately 86% of them detected only once. The ten largest clones capture approximately 2% of the sample.

The sequenced sample was peripheral blood, obtained in a trial of Ad26.COV2.S vaccine versus placebo. The receptors were sampled from a person aged 18-65 years who received the Ad26.COV2.S COVID-19 vaccine or a placebo.

The chain carries TRBV4-2 and TRBJ1-1; 10 bases align to TRBD1. With V trimmed by 4 bases and J by 4 bases, 3 bases remained unmatched. From germline, CDR1 is LGHNA and CDR2 YNFKEQ. The CDR3 has 14 amino acids. CDR3 sequence (DNA): TGTGCCAGCAGCCCCAGGGACAGGGGCACTGAAGCTTTCTTT. Translation gives CASSPRDRGTEAFF.

This clone was observed a handful of times. The rearrangement joins TRBV19 to TRBJ1-4; D remains ambiguous. Germline values: CDR1 LNHDA, CDR2 SQIVND (reference sequence). Deletions cut 0 bases from V and 8 bases from J, with 13 bases between. The CDR3 runs 15 residues. The CDR3 region is CASSIERRESEKLFF. The CDR3 region has the DNA TGTGCCAGTAGTATAGAAAGACGGGAGAGCGAAAAACTGTTTTTT.

The rearrangement links TRBV9 to TRBJ2-2; D possibly corresponds to TRBD1 (5 bases). The CDR3 covers 16 residues. Trimming cost V 4 bases and J 0 bases, with 13 bases left between them. Germline CDR1 reads SGDLS; CDR2 reads YYNGEE. CDR3 loop: CASSLMQGPNTGELFF. In nucleotides, the CDR3 is TGTGCCAGCAGCTTAATGCAGGGCCCGAACACCGGGGAGCTGTTTTTT.

This clone has just a few counts. The chain has TRBV4-1 and TRBJ2-3; D gene uncertain. Looked up from germline, CDR1 is MGHRA and CDR2 is YSYEKL. This CDR3 is 17 amino acids long. V was cut by 0 bases and J by 1 base, with 14 bases left in between. CDR3 DNA: TGCGCCAGCAGCCAAGATAGAACGCGACCAGGCACAGATACGCAGTATTTT. This codes for CASSQDRTRPGTDTQYF.

Notes on this clone: One junction end disagrees with the germline gene, perhaps due to a read error. The chain recombines TRBV5-1 with TRBJ2-5, with D unclear. CDR1 SGHRS and CDR2 YFSETQ come from the germline V gene. The length of the CDR3 is 14 residues. The CDR3 bases are TGCGCCAACAGCTTGATGACGGCCAGGGAGACCCAGTACTTC. Its protein product is CANSLMTARETQYF.

The J gene is TRBJ2-7, the V gene TRBV18, with a possible D match to TRBD2 (6 bases). The V and J ends lost 4 bases and 1 base respectively, with 11 bases between them. Germline CDR1 and CDR2: KGHSH and LQKENI. The CDR3 spans 14 residues. CDR3: CASSLGGFSYEQYF. CDR3 nucleotide sequence: TGTGCCAGCTCACTGGGGGGTTTTTCCTACGAGCAGTACTTC.

With respect to this clone: The identical CDR3 is also encoded by other nucleotide sequences in the sample. V and J are TRBV29-1 and TRBJ2-5; a weak D match, TRBD1 (5 bases). Germline CDR1 and CDR2: SQVTM and ANQGSEA. V was clipped by 2 bases and J by 5 bases, with 9 bases between them. The CDR3 has 12 amino acids. The chain's CDR3 is CSVERGLETQYF. CDR3 coding DNA: TGCAGCGTTGAAAGGGGTCTGGAGACCCAGTACTTC.

Notes on this clone: This may arise from a read error, as a much more abundant clone is one base away. The J gene is TRBJ2-3, the V gene TRBV7-9, with 8 bases identical to TRBD2. CDR3 length: 14 residues. Germline CDR1 is SEHNR and CDR2 is FQNEAQ (reference sequence). V lost 5 bases, J lost 1 base, and 2 bases stayed unmatched. The DNA for the CDR3 is TGTGCCAGCAGCCGAGCGGGGGGCACAGATACGCAGTATTTT. Residues: CASSRAGGTDTQYF.

V and J are TRBV4-2 and TRBJ2-7; 9 nucleotides agree with TRBD1. In germline, CDR1 is LGHNA, CDR2 YNFKEQ. V was pared by 2 bases and J by 0 bases, with 2 bases of the junction left unmatched. CDR3 length equals 15 residues. CDR3 residues: CASSQPTGGSYEQYF. In nucleotides, the CDR3 is TGTGCCAGCAGCCAACCGACAGGGGGCTCCTACGAGCAGTACTTC.

The chain employs TRBV4-2 and TRBJ2-3, with 8 bases lining up with TRBD2. The CDR3 is 19 residues long. V shed 3 bases, J shed 4 bases, and the junction held 18 bases outside the gene matches. Per germline, CDR1 LGHNA and CDR2 YNFKEQ. CDR3 region: CASSQQGGGGLLGPDTQYF. The CDR3 DNA follows: TGTGCCAGCAGCCAGCAAGGAGGCGGGGGGCTTCTCGGACCAGATACGCAGTATTTT.